The entry below gives a single T cell receptor (beta chain) sequence along with its context. The data originate from a study of blood T cell repertoires in COVID-19. Study information: Samples taken during acute and convalescent COVID-19 were collected in the United States, Italy and Spain. In each case, the material was cDNA or gDNA derived from T cells, B-cell-depleted T cells, or PBMCs.

Germline assignment: CDR1 MGHDK and CDR2 SYGVNS. V trimming: 5 bases; J trimming: 4 bases; junction bases outside the gene matches: 9. CDR3 length: 16 amino acids. Per the study methods: Amplifying reference gene primers gave estimates of nucleated cell counts. Data came from immunoSEQ multiplex PCR; TCRdb stores just in-frame clones and leaves some out. V, J and clone size were drawn from that table, and D and trimming were deduced from the DNA. This table has about 220,000 clones, 70% to 85% appearing once. The TCR was taken from a woman aged 55-69 years who had recovered from COVID-19. Source material: PBMCs or T cells enriched from blood (not recorded which). The genes are TRBV25-1 and TRBJ2-7; 12 bases align to TRBD1. The CDR3 DNA follows: TGTGCCAGCAGTCACCCCGGGACAGGGGGCGGGTACGAGCAGTACTTC. It is translated as CASSHPGTGGGYEQYF.